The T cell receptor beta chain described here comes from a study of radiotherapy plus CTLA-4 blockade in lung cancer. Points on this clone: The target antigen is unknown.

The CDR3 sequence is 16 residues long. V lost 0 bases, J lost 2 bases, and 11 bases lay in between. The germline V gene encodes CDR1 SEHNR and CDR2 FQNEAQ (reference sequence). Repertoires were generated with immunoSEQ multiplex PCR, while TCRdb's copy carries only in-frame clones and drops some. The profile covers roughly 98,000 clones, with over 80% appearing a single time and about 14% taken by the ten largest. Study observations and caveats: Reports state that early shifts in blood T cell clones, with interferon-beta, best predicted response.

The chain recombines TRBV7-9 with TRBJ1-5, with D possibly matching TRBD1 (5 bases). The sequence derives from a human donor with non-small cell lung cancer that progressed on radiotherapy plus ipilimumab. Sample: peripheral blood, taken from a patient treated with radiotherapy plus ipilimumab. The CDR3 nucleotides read TGTGCCAGCAGCTTAGCGCTGGGGGGGGGCAATCAGCCCCAGCATTTT. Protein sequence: CASSLALGGGNQPQHF.